The next 5 T cell receptor beta chains were all read from a single sample in a study of Graves' ophthalmopathy and Graves' hyperthyroidism. Beta-chain TCR CDR3 regions were amplified from RNA transcripts. First-round RT-PCR employed HTBI primers, with a second-round multiplex PCR after it. Via MiXCR, TCRdb re-called the multiplex PCR reads, giving one row per CDR3 protein. Among hundreds of thousands of distinct CDR3 sequences listed, 35% to 45% were seen once. Sequences were obtained from peripheral blood. The source of these receptors is an adult man with Graves' ophthalmopathy.

This clonotype occurred a few times. This chain uses TRBV5-1 with TRBJ2-7; 11 bases are a match to TRBD1. The V segment lost 0 bases and the J segment 2 bases; nucleotides outside the gene matches: 7. This CDR3 is built from 17 residues. Per the germline V gene, CDR1 is SGHRS and CDR2 is YFSETQ. DNA for the CDR3: TGCGCCAGCAGCTTGGATCCGGGACAGGGGGTGCCCTACGAGCAGTACTTC. It codes for CASSLDPGQGVPYEQYF.

The DNA for the CDR3 is TGTGCCAGCAGCAGGGGGACAGGGCTTTCACCCCTCCACTTT. Its protein product is CASSRGTGLSPLHF. The chain employs TRBV10-3 and TRBJ1-6; 9 bases match TRBD1. J lost 9 bases, V lost 10 bases, and 10 bases had no gene match. Germline-derived CDR1 and CDR2 are ENHRY and SYGVKD. This CDR3 spans 14 amino acids.

This clonotype has more than one count but fewer than ten. This chain links TRBV12-3 or TRBV12-4 with TRBJ2-7; D might be TRBD1 (6 bases). With 9 bases removed from V and 0 bases from J, the gap between germline ends came to 15 bases. The CDR3 sequence is 14 residues long. Written as DNA, the CDR3 is TGTGCCAGTGAACAGGGACCACGCTCCTACGAGCAGTACTTC. Translating it yields CASEQGPRSYEQYF.

This clonotype was observed many times. The V and J genes are TRBV13 and TRBJ1-2, with 9 positions matching TRBD1. Trimming took 5 bases from V and 0 from J; bases not matched to a gene: 4. This CDR3 comprises 15 residues. Per the germline V gene, CDR1 is PRHDT and CDR2 is FYEKMQ (reference sequence). The chain's CDR3 is CASSIGTGSNYGYTF. The CDR3 DNA sequence: TGTGCCAGCAGCATCGGGACAGGGTCTAACTATGGCTACACCTTC. The whole variable domain, filled in from reference TRBV13 and TRBJ1-2, reads AAGVIQSPRHLIKEKRETATLKCYPIPRHDTVYWYQQGPGQDPQFLISFYEKMQSDKGSIPDRFSAQQFSDYHSELNMSSLELGDSALYFCASSIGTGSNYGYTFGSGTRLTVV.

The rearrangement links TRBV7-9 to TRBJ1-5; perhaps TRBD1 as D (5 bases). Germline-derived CDR1 and CDR2 are SEHNR and FQNEAQ (reference sequence). The CDR3 is 14 residues long. The germline V and J ends were trimmed by 2 bases and 8 bases, with 13 bases remaining between them. The CDR3 coding sequence is TGTGCCAGCAGCTTAATGTTGGGCAGGGAGCCCCAGCATTTT. Translation: CASSLMLGREPQHF.